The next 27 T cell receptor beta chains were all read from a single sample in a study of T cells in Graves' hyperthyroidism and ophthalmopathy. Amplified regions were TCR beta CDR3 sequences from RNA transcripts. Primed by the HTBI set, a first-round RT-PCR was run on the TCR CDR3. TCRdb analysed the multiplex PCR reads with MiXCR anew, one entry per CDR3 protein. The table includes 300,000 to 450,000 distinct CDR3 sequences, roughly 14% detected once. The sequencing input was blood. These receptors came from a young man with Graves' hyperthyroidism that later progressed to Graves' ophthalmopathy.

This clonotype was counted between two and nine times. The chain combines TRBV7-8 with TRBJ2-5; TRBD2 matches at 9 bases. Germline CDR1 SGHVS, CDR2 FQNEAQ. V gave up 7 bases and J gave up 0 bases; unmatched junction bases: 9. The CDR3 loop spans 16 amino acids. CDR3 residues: CASTIIAGEYQETQYF. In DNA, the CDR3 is TGTGCCAGCACCATTATAGCGGGGGAGTACCAAGAGACCCAGTACTTC. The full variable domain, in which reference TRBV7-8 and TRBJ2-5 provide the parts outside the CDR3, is GAGVSQSPRYKVAKRGQDVALRCDPISGHVSLFWYQQALGQGPEFLTYFQNEAQLDKSGLPSDRFFAERPEGSVSTLKIQRTQQEDSAVYLCASTIIAGEYQETQYFGPGTRLLVL.

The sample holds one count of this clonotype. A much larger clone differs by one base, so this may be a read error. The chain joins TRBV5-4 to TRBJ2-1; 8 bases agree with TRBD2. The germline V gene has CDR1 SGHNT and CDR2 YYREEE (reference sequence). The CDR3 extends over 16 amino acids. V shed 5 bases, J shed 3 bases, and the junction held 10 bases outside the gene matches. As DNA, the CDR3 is TGTGCCAGCAGGTTTTTCAGCGGGGGACGCTACAATGAGCAGTTCTTC. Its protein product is CASRFFSGGRYNEQFF.

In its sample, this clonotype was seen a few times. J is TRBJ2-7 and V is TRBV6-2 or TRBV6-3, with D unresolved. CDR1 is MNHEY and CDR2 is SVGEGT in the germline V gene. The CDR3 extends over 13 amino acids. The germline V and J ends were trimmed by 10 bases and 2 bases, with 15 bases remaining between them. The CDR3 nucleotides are TGTGCCACCCAGACTTTGGGTCCCTACGAGCAGTACTTC. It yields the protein CATQTLGPYEQYF.

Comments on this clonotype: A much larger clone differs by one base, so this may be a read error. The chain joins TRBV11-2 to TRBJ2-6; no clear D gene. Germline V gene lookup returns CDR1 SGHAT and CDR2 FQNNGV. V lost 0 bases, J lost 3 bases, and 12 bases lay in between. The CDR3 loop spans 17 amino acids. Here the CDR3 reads CASSLDLWWHGANVLTF. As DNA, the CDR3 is TGTGCCAGCAGCTTAGATCTGTGGTGGCATGGGGCCAACGTCCTGACTTTC.

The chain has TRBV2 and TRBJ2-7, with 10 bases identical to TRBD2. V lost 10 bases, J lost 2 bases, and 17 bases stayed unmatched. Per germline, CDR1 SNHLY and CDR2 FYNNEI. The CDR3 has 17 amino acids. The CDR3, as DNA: TGTGCCACCTCTCGGCTAGCGGGAGCAGTTAGCCCCTACGAGCAGTACTTC. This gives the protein CATSRLAGAVSPYEQYF. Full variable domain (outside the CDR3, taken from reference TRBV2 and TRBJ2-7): EPEVTQTPSHQVTQMGQEVILRCVPISNHLYFYWYRQILGQKVEFLVSFYNNEISEKSEIFDDQFSVERPDGSNFTLKIRSTKLEDSAMYFCATSRLAGAVSPYEQYFGPGTRLTVT.

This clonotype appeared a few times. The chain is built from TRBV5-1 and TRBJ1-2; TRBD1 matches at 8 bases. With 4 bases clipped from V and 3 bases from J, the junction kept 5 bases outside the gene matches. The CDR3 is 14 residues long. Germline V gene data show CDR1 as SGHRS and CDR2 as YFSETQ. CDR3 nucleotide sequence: TGCGCCAGCAGCCAGGACAGGGCTTACTATGGCTACACCTTC. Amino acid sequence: CASSQDRAYYGYTF.

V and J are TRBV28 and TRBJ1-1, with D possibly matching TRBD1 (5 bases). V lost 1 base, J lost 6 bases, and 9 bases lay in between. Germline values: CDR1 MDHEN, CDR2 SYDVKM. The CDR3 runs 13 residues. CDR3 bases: TGTGCCAGCAGTTTATTGAGGGGCTCTGAAGCTTTCTTT. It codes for CASSLLRGSEAFF.

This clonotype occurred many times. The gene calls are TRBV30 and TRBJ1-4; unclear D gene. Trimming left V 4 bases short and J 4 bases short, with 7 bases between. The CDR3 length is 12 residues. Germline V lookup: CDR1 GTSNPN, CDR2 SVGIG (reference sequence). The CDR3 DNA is TGTGCCTGGACGACGGGTAATGAAAAACTGTTTTTT. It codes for CAWTTGNEKLFF.

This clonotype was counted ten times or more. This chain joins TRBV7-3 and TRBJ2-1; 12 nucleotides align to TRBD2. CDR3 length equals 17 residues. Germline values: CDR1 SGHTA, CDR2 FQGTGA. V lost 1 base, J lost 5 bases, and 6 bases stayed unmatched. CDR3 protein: CASSLRASGGGDNEQFF. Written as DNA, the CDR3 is TGTGCCAGCAGCTTAAGGGCTAGCGGGGGGGGGGACAATGAGCAGTTCTTC.

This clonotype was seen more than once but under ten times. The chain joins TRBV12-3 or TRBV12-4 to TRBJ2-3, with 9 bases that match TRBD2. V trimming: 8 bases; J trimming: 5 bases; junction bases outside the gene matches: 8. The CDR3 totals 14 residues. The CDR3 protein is CASEIAGGVDTQYF. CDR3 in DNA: TGTGCCAGCGAGATTGCGGGGGGGGTAGATACGCAGTATTTT.

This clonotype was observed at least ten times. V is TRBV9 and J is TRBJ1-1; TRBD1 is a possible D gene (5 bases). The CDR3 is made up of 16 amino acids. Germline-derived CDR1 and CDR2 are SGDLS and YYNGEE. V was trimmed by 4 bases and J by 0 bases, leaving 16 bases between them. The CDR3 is CASSSLGGGVNTEAFF. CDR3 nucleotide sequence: TGTGCCAGCAGCTCCTTGGGGGGGGGGGTGAACACTGAAGCTTTCTTT.

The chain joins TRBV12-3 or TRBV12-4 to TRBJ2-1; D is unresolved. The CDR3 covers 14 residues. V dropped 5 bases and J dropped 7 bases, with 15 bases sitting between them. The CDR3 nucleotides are TGTGCCAGCAGTGATAGTACAAAGCCAAATGAGCAGTTCTTC. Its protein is CASSDSTKPNEQFF.

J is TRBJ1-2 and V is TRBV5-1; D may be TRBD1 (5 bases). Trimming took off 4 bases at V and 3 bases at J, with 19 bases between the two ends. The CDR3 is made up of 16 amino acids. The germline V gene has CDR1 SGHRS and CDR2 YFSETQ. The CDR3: CASSQERPQGDYGYTF. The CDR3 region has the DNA TGCGCCAGCAGCCAAGAAAGGCCCCAGGGAGACTATGGCTACACCTTC.

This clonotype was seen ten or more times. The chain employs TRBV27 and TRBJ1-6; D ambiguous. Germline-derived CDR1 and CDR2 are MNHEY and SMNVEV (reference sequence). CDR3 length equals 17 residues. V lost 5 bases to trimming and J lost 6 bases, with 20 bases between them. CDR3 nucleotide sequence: TGTGCCAGCAGTCTGCAAGCTTGGCAGGCTGGTAATTCACCCCTCCACTTT. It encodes CASSLQAWQAGNSPLHF.

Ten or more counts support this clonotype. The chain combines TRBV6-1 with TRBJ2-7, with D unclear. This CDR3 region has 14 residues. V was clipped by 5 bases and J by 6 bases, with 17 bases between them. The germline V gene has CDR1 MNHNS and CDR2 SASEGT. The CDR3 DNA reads TGTGCCAGCAGTCTCGACTCAGCCCCGCTCGAGCAGTACTTC. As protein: CASSLDSAPLEQYF.

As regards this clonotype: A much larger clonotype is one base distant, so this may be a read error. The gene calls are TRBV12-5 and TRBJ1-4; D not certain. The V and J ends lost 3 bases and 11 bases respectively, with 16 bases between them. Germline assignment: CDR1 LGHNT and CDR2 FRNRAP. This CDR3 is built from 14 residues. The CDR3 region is CASGLDGVLGKLFF. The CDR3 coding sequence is TGTGCTAGTGGTTTAGATGGGGTACTGGGGAAACTGTTTTTT.

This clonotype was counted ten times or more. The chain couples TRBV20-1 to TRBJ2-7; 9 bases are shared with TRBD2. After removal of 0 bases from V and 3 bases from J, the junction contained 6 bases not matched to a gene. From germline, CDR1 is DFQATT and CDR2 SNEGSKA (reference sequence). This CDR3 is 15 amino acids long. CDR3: CSARDRTAGGYEQYF. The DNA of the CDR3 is TGCAGTGCTAGAGATCGAACAGCGGGGGGCTACGAGCAGTACTTC.

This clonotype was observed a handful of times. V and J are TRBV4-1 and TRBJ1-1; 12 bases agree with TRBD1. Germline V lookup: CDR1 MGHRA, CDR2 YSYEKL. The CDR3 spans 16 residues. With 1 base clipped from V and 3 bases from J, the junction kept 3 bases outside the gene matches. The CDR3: CASSQGDRGHYTEAFF. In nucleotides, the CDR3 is TGCGCCAGCAGCCAAGGGGACAGGGGGCATTACACTGAAGCTTTCTTT.

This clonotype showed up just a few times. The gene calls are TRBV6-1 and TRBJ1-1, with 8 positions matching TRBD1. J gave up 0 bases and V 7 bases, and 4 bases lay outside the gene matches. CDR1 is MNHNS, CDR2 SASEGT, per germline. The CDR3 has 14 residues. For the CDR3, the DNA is TGTGCCAGCAACACAGGGGGAATGAACACTGAAGCTTTCTTT. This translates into CASNTGGMNTEAFF.

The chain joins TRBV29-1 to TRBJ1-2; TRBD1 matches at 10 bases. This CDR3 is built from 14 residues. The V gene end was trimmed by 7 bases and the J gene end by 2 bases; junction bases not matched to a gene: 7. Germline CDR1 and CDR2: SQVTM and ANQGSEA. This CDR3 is CSAVGTGVNYGYTF. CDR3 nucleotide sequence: TGCAGCGCGGTGGGGACAGGGGTAAACTATGGCTACACCTTC.

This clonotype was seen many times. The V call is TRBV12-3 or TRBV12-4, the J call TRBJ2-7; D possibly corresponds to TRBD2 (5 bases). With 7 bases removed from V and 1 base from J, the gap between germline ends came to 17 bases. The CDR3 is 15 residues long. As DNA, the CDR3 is TGTGCCAGCACCCGTTCGGGATCAACATCCTACGAGCAGTACTTC. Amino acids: CASTRSGSTSYEQYF.

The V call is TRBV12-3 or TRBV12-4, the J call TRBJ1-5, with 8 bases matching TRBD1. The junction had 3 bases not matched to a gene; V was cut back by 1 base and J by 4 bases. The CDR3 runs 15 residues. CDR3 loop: CASSLVRGRNQPQHF. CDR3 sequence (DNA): TGTGCCAGCAGTTTAGTCAGGGGGCGGAATCAGCCCCAGCATTTT.

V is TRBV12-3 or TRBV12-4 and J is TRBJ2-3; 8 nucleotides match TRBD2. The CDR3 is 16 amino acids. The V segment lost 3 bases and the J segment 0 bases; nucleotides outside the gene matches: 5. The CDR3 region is CASSFSGGLSTDTQYF. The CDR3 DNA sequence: TGTGCCAGCAGTTTCTCGGGGGGGTTGAGCACAGATACGCAGTATTTT.

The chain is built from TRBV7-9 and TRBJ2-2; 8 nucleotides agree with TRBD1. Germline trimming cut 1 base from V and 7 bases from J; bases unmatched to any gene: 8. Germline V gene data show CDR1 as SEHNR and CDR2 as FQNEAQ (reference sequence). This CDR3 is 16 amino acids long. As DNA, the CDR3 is TGTGCCAGCAGCTTAGAAGGACAGGGCCCCAGCGGGGAGCTGTTTTTT. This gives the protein CASSLEGQGPSGELFF.

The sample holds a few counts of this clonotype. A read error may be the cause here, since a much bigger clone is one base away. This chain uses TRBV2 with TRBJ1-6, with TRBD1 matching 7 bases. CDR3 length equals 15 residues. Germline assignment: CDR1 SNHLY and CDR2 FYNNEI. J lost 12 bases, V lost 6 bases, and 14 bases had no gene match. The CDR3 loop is CASSYRQGQDLPLHF. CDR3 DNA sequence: TGTGCCAGCAGCTACCGTCAAGGACAGGATTTACCCCTCCACTTT. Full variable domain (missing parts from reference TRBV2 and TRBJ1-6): EPEVTQTPSHQVTQMGQEVILRCVPISNHLYFYWYRQILGQKVEFLVSFYNNEISEKSEIFDDQFSVERPDGSNFTLKIRSTKLEDSAMYFCASSYRQGQDLPLHFGNGTRLTVT.

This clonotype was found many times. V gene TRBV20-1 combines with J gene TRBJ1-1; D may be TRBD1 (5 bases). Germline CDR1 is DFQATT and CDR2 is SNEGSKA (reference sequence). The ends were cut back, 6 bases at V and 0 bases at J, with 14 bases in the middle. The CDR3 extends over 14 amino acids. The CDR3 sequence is CSAKRDGLNTEAFF. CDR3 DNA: TGCAGTGCAAAACGGGACGGTCTGAACACTGAAGCTTTCTTT.

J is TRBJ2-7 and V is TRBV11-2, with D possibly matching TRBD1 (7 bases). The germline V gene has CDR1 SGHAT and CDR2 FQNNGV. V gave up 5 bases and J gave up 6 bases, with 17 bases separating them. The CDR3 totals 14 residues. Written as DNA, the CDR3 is TGTGCCAGCAGCCTGGGGGGTAACAGGGGCGAGCAGTACTTC. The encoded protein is CASSLGGNRGEQYF.